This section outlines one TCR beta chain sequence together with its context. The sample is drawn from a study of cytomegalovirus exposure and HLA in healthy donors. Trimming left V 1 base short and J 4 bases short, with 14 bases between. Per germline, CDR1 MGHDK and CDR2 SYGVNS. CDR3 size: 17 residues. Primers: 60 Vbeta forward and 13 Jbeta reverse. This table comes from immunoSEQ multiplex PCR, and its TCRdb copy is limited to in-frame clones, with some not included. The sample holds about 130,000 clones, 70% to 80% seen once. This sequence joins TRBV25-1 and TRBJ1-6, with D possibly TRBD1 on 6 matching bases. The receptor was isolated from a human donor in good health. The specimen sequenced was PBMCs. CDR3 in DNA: TGTGCCAGCAGTGAATCCCCTCTAACAGGGTATAATTCACCCCTCCACTTT. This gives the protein CASSESPLTGYNSPLHF. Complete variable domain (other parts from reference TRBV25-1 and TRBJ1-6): EADIYQTPRYLVIGTGKKITLECSQTMGHDKMYWYQQDPGMELHLIHYSYGVNSTEKGDLSSESTVSRIRTEHFPLTLESARPSHTSQYLCASSESPLTGYNSPLHFGNGTRLTVT.